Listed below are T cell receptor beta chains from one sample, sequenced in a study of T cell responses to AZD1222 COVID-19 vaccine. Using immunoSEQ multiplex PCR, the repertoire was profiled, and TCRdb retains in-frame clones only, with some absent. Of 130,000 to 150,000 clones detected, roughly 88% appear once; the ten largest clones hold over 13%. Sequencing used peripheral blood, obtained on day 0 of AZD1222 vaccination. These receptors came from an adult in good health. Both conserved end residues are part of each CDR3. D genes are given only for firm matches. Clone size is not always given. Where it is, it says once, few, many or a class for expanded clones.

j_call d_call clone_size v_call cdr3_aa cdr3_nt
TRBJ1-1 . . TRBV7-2 CASSFGQGRAEAFF TGTGCCAGCAGCTTTGGCCAGGGGAGGGCTGAAGCTTTCTTT
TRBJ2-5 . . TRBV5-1 CASSFSADETQYF TGCGCCAGCAGCTTCAGCGCGGATGAGACCCAGTACTTC
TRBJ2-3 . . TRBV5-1 CASSLEAGTDTQYF TGCGCCAGCAGCTTGGAGGCTGGCACAGATACGCAGTATTTT
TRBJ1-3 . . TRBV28 CASSSGALGNTIYF TGTGCCAGCAGTTCGGGGGCGCTGGGAAACACCATATATTTT
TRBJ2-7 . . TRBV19 CASRRPGGSSYEQYF TGTGCCAGTAGACGACCTGGAGGGAGCTCCTACGAGCAGTACTTC
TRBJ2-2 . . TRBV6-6 CASSYSRQLNTGELFF TGTGCCAGCAGTTACTCGAGGCAGTTAAACACCGGGGAGCTGTTTTTT
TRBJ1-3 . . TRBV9 CASSVYDSPSGNTIYF TGTGCCAGCAGCGTATACGACAGTCCCTCTGGAAACACCATATATTTT
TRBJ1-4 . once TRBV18 CASSPSTGSGEKLFF TGTGCCAGCTCACCTTCTACAGGGTCCGGTGAAAAACTGTTTTTT
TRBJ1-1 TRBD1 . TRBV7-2 CASSLPGGMNTEAFF TGTGCCAGCAGCTTACCAGGGGGGATGAACACTGAAGCTTTCTTT
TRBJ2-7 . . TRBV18 CASSPDRLSYEQYF TGTGCCAGCTCACCCGACAGGCTCTCCTACGAGCAGTACTTC
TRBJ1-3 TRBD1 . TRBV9 CASSAHDRGLGNTIYF TGTGCCAGCAGCGCCCACGACAGGGGGCTTGGAAACACCATATATTTT
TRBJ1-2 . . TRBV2 CASSGTAYGYTF TGTGCCAGCAGTGGTACGGCCTATGGCTACACCTTC
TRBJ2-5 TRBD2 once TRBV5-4 CAGSAGTREETQYF TGTGCCGGATCGGCCGGGACTAGGGAAGAGACCCAGTACTTC
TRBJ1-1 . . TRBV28 CASSLASGVKTEAFF TGTGCCAGCAGTTTAGCGTCAGGGGTTAAAACTGAAGCTTTCTTT
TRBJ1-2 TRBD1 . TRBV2 CASRSGGSPPAYGYTF TGTGCCAGCAGATCAGGGGGCTCCCCCCCGGCCTATGGCTACACCTTC
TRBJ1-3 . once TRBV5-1 CASSARGPNSGNTIYF TGCGCCAGCAGCGCCAGGGGACCCAACTCTGGAAACACCATATATTTT
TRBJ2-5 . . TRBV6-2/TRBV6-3 CASSYGWAEETQYF TGTGCCAGCAGTTACGGGTGGGCGGAAGAGACCCAGTACTTC
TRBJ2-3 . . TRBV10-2 CASSDGQYTDTQYF TGCGCCAGCAGTGACGGGCAGTACACAGATACGCAGTATTTT
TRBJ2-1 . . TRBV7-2 CASSLGPAYNEQFF TGTGCCAGCAGCTTAGGACCCGCCTACAATGAGCAGTTCTTC
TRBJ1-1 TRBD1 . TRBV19 CASSIDINRGNTEAFF TGTGCCAGTAGTATAGATATAAACAGGGGGAACACTGAAGCTTTCTTT
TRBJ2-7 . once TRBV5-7 CASTPGFYEQYF TGTGCCAGCACTCCAGGTTTCTACGAGCAGTACTTC
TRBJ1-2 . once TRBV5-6 CASIPRGANYGYTF TGTGCCAGCATCCCGCGAGGGGCTAACTATGGCTACACCTTC
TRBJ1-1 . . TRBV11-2 CASSLVINTEAFF TGTGCCAGCAGCTTAGTAATTAACACTGAAGCTTTCTTT
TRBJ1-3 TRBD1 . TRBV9 CASSDRGLSGNTIYF TGTGCCAGCAGCGACAGGGGTCTATCCGGAAACACCATATATTTT
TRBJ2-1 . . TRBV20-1 CSAQFNEQFF TGCAGTGCGCAGTTCAATGAGCAGTTCTTC
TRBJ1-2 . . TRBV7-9 CASSLTSSGGGYTF TGTGCCAGCAGCCTCACGTCCTCCGGAGGGGGCTACACCTTC
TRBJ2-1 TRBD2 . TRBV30 CALTSGAYNEQFF TGTGCTTTAACTAGCGGGGCCTACAATGAGCAGTTCTTC
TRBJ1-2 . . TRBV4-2 CASSQEAGPNYGYTF TGTGCCAGCAGCCAAGAGGCAGGCCCTAACTATGGCTACACCTTC
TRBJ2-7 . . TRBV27 CASSLRGLYEQYF TGTGCCAGCAGTTTAAGGGGCCTCTACGAGCAGTACTTC
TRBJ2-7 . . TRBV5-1 CASSLDRGWAYEQYF TGCGCCAGCAGCTTGGATCGAGGGTGGGCCTACGAGCAGTACTTC
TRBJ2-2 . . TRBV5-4 CASSLSIANTGELFF TGTGCCAGCAGCTTGTCCATCGCGAACACCGGGGAGCTGTTTTTT
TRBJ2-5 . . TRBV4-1 CASSQVQGLAETQYF TGCGCCAGCAGCCAAGTTCAGGGGTTGGCGGAGACCCAGTACTTC
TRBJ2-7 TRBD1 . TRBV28 CASSTGGVGSYEQYF TGTGCCAGCAGTACAGGGGGCGTTGGATCCTACGAGCAGTACTTC
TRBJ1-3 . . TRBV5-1 CASSLNGGSGNTIYF TGCGCCAGCAGCTTGAACGGGGGCTCTGGAAACACCATATATTTT
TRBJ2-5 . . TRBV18 CASSPRSIEETQYF TGTGCCAGCTCACCACGGTCTATAGAAGAGACCCAGTACTTC
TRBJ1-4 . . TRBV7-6 CASSQRGYEKEKLFF TGTGCCAGCAGCCAGCGGGGCTATGAAAAGGAAAAACTGTTTTTT
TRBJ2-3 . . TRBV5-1 CASSLSGVTQYF TGCGCCAGCAGCTTGTCAGGTGTCACGCAGTATTTT
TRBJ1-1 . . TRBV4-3 CASSQEPRTEAFF TGCGCCAGCAGCCAAGAGCCGCGCACTGAAGCTTTCTTT
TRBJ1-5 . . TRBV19 CASSNREGGFQPQHF TGTGCCAGTAGTAACCGAGAGGGGGGTTTCCAGCCCCAGCATTTT
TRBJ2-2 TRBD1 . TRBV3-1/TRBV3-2 CASSNRGTGELFF TGTGCCAGCAGTAACAGGGGAACCGGGGAGCTGTTTTTT
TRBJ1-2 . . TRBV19 CASSIVGQYGYTF TGTGCCAGTAGTATAGTCGGACAGTATGGCTACACCTTC
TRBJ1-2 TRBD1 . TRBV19 CASSSQGGTYGYTF TGTGCCAGTAGTAGTCAAGGGGGCACCTATGGCTACACCTTC